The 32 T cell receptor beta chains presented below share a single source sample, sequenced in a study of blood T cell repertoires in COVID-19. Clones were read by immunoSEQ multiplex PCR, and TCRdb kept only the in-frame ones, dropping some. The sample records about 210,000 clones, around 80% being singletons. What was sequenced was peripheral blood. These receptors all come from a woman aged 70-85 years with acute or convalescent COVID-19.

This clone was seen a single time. The CDR3 DNA reads TGCGCCAGCAGCTTGGGCCTACGATGGGGGGGCCCCACATGGGAGACCCAGTACTTC. It yields the protein CASSLGLRWGGPTWETQYF. The chain recombines TRBV5-1 with TRBJ2-5; D might be TRBD2 (7 bases). The CDR3 length is 19 residues. Trimming took 0 bases from V and 5 from J, leaving 26 bases between them. The germline CDR1 and CDR2 sequences are SGHRS and YFSETQ. The full variable domain, rest sourced from reference TRBV5-1 and TRBJ2-5, is KAGVTQTPRYLIKTRGQQVTLSCSPISGHRSVSWYQQTPGQGLQFLFEYFSETQRNKGNFPGRFSGRQFSNSRSEMNVSTLELGDSALYLCASSLGLRWGGPTWETQYFGPGTRLLVL.

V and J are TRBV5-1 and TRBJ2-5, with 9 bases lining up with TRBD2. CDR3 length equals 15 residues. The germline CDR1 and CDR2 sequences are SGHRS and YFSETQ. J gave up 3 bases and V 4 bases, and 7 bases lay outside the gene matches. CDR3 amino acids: CASSQGTSWEETQYF. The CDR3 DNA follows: TGCGCCAGCAGCCAGGGGACTAGCTGGGAAGAGACCCAGTACTTC.

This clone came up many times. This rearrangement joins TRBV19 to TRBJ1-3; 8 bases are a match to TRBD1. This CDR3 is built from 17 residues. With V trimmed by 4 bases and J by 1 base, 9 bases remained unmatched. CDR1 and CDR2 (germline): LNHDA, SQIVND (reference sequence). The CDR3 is CASSRQTGAISGNTIYF. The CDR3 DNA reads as TGTGCCAGTAGTAGACAGACAGGGGCGATATCTGGAAACACCATATATTTT.

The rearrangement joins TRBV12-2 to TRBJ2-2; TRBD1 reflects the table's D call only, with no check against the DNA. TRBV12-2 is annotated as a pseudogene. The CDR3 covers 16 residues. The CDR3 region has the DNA TGTGCAAGTCGCATTGGACAGGGGGCGATCACCGGGGAGCTGTTTTTT. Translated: CASRIGQGAITGELFF.

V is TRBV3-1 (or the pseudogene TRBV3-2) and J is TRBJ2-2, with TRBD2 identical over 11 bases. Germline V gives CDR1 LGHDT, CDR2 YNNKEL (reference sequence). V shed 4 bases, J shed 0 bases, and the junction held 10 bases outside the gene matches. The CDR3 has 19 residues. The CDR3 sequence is CASSPRGSGGAANTGELFF. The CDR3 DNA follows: TGTGCCAGCAGCCCCCGGGGTAGCGGGGGGGCCGCGAACACCGGGGAGCTGTTTTTT.

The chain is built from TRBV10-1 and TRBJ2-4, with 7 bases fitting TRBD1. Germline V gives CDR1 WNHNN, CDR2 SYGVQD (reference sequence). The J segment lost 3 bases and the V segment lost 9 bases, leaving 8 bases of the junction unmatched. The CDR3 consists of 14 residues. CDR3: CASSTGTDKNIQYF. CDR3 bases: TGCGCCAGTTCAACCGGGACAGACAAAAACATTCAGTACTTC.

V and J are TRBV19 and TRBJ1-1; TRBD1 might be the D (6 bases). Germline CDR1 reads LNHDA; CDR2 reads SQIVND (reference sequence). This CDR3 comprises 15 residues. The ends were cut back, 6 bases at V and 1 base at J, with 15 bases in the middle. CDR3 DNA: TGTGCCAGTAGCACTCGACAGGAGGCGAACACTGAAGCTTTCTTT. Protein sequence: CASSTRQEANTEAFF.

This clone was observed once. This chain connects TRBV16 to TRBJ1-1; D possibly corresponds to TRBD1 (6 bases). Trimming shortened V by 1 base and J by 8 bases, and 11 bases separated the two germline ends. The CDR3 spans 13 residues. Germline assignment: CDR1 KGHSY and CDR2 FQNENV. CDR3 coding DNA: TGTGCCAGCAGCCAATTGGGGGCTCCGGAAGCTTTCTTT. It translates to CASSQLGAPEAFF.

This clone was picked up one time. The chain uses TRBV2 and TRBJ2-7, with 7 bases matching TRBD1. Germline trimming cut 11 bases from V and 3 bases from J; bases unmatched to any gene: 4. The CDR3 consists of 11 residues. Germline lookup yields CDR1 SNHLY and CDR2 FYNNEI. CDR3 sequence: CAGRQGYEQYV. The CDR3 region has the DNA TGTGCCGGGAGACAGGGCTACGAGCAGTACGTC.

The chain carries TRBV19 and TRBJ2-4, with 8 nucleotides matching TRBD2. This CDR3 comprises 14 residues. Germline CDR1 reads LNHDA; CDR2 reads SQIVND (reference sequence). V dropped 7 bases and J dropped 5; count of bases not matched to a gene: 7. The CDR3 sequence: CASKAGGMENIQYF. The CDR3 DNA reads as TGTGCCAGTAAGGCGGGGGGAATGGAAAACATTCAGTACTTC.

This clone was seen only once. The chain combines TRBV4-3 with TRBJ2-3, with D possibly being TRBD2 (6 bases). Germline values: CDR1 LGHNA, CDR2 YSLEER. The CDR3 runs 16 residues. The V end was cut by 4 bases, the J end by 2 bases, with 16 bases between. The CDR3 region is CASSPGGRSDTDTQYF. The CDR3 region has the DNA TGCGCCAGCAGCCCCGGGGGTCGGTCGGACACAGATACGCAGTATTTT.

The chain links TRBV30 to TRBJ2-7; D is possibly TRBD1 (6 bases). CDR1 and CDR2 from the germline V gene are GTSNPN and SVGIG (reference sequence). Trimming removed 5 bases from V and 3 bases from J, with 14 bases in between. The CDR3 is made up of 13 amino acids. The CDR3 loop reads CAWGSQGIYEQYV. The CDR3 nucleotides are TGTGCCTGGGGTTCCCAGGGGATCTACGAGCAGTACGTC.

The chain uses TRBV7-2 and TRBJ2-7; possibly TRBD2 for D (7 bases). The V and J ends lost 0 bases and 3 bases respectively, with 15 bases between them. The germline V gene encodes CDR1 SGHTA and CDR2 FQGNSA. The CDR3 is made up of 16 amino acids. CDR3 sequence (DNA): TGTGCCAGCAGCTTAGCGGGGGGGGCCCCTAGCTACGAGCAGTACTTC. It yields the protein CASSLAGGAPSYEQYF.

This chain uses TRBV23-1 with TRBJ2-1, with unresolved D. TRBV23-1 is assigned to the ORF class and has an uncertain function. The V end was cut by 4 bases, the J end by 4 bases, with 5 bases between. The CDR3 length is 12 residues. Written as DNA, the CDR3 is TGCGCCAGCAGTCTTCGTTACAATGAGCAGTTCTTC. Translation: CASSLRYNEQFF.

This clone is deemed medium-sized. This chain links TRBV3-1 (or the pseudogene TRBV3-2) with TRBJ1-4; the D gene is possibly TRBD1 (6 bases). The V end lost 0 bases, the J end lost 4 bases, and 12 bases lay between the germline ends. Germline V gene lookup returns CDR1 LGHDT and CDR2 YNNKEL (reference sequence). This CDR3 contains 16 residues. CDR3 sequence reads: CASSQESGQFNEKLFF. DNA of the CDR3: TGTGCCAGCAGCCAAGAGAGTGGACAGTTTAATGAAAAACTGTTTTTT.

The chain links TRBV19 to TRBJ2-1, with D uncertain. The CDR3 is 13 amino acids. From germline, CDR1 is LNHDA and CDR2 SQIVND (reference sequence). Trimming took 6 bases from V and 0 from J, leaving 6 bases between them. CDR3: CASRTVSYNEQFF. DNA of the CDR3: TGTGCCAGTAGGACTGTCTCCTACAATGAGCAGTTCTTC.

The CDR3 DNA follows: TGTGCCACCGGGGGGACAGGGAATTCACCCCTCCACTTT. It specifies CATGGTGNSPLHF. The rearrangement links TRBV27 to TRBJ1-6, with 9 bases that match TRBD1. The CDR3 is made up of 13 amino acids. Looked up from germline, CDR1 is MNHEY and CDR2 is SMNVEV (reference sequence). With 10 bases clipped from V and 7 bases from J, the junction kept 5 bases outside the gene matches.

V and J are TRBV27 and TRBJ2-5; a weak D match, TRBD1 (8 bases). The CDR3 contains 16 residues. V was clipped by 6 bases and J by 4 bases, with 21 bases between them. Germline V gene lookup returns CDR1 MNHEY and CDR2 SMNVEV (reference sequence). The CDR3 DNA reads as TGTGCCAGCAGCCTCGACAGGGGAGGGATTGGAGAGACCCAGTACTTC. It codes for CASSLDRGGIGETQYF.

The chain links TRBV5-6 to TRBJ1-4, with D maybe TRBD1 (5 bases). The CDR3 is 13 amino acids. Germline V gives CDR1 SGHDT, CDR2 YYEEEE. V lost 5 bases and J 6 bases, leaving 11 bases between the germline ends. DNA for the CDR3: TGTGCCAGCAGTGGATGGGGGGATGAAAAACTGTTTTTT. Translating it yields CASSGWGDEKLFF.

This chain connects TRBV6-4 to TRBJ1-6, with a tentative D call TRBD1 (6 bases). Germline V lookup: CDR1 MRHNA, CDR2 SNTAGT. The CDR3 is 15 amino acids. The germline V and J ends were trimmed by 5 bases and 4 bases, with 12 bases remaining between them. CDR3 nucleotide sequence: TGTGCCAGCAGTCCAGGACAGAATTATAATTCACCCCTCCACTTT. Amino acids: CASSPGQNYNSPLHF.

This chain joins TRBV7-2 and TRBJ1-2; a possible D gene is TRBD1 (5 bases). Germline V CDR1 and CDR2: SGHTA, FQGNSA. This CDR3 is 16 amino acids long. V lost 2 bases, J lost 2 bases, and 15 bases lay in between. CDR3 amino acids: CASSLYRGGGNYGYTF. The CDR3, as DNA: TGTGCCAGCAGCTTATACCGCGGCGGGGGAAACTATGGCTACACCTTC.

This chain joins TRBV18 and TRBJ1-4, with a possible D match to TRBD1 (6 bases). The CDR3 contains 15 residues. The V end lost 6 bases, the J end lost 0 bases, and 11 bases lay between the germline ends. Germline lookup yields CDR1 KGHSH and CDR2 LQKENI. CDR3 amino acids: CASSPTGPTNEKLFF. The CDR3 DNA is TGTGCCAGCTCTCCCACAGGGCCAACTAATGAAAAACTGTTTTTT.

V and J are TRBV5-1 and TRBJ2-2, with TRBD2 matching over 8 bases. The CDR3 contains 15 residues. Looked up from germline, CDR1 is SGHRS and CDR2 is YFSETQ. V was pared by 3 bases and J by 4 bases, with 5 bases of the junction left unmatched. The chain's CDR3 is CASSSLAGSTGELFF. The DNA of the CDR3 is TGCGCCAGCAGCTCTCTAGCGGGTTCCACCGGGGAGCTGTTTTTT.

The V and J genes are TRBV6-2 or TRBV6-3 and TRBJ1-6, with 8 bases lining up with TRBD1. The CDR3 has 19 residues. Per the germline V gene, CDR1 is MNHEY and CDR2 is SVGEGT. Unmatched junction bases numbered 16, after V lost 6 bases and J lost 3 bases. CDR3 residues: CASSPLAPGQGDYNSPLHF. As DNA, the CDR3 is TGTGCCAGCAGCCCTCTCGCCCCAGGACAGGGCGACTATAATTCACCCCTCCACTTT.

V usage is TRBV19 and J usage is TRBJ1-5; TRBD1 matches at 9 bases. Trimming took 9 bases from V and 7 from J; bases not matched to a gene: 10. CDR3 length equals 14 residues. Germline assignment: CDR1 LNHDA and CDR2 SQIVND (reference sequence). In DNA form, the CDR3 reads TGTGCCAGCACCGTGGGACAGGGATACCAGCCCCAGCATTTT. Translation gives CASTVGQGYQPQHF.

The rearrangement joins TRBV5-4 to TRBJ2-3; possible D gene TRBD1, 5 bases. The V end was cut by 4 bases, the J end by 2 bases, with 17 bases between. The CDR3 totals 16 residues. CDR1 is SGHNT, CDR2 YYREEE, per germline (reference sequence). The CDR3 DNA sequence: TGTGCCAGCAGCCTGGCCCGGAGACAGCTCACAGATACGCAGTATTTT. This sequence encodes CASSLARRQLTDTQYF. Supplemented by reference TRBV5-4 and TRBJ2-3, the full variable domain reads ETGVTQSPTHLIKTRGQQVTLRCSSQSGHNTVSWYQQALGQGPQFIFQYYREEENGRGNFPPRFSGLQFPNYSSELNVNALELDDSALYLCASSLARRQLTDTQYFGPGTRLTVL.

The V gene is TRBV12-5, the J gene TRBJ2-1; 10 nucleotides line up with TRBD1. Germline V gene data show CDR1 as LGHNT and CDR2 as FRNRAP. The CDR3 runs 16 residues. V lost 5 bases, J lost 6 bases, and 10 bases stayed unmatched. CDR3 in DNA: TGTGCTAGTGGTCTTGCGCCGGGACAGGGGTCCAATGAGCAGTTCTTC. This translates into CASGLAPGQGSNEQFF.

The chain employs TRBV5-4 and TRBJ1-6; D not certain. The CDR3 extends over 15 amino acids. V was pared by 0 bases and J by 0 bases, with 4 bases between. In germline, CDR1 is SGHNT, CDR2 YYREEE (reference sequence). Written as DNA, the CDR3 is TGTGCCAGCAGCTTGGGGAGCTCCTATAATTCACCCCTCCACTTT. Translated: CASSLGSSYNSPLHF.

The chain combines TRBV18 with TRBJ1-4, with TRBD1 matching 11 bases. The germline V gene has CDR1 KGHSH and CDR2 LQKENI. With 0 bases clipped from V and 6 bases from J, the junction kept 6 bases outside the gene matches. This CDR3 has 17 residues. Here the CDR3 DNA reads TGTGCCAGCTCACCACCGGGGGGACAGGGGGAAGATGAAAAACTGTTTTTT. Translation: CASSPPGGQGEDEKLFF.

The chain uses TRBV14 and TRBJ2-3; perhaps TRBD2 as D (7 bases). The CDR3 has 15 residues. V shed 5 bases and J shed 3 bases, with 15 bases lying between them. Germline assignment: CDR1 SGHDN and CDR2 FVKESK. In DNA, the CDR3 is TGTGCCAGCAGCGGAGGGGGGGCCATGACAGATACGCAGTATTTT. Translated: CASSGGGAMTDTQYF.

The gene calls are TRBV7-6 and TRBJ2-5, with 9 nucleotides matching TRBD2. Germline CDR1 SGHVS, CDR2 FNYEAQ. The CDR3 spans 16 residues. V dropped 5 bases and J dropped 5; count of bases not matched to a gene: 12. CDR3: CASSLTVSGGIETQYF. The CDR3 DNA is TGTGCCAGCAGCCTAACCGTTAGCGGGGGCATCGAGACCCAGTACTTC.

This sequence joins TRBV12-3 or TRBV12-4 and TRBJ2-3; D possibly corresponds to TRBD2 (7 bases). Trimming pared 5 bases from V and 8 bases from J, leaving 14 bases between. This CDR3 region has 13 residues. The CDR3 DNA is TGTGCCAGCAGTGCCGGGGGGCCAGGTACGCAGTATTTT. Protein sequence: CASSAGGPGTQYF.